This TCR beta chain was captured by sequencing in a study of OX40 agonist ivuxolimab in advanced cancers. About the study: Patients were dosed with the agonistic anti-OX40 (CD134) antibody ivuxolimab. Allowance was made for prior anti-PD-1, anti-PD-L1 or anti-CTLA-4 therapy, and 35% to 40% had some. Study findings and constraints: The authors did not determine the antigen specificity of the expanded peripheral T cells. Relative to CD4+, CD8+ T cells held more expanded clones on average.

The repertoire was sequenced with immunoSEQ multiplex PCR; TCRdb's copy has only in-frame clones and lacks some. Of about 50,000 clones listed, 60% to 85% were seen once; the top ten hold 1.5% to 2%. The germline V gene has CDR1 LGHNA and CDR2 YSLEER. The ends lost 1 base at V and 7 bases at J; junction bases unmatched: 5. The CDR3 is 14 residues long. Comments on this clone: No antigen is known for it.

V gene TRBV4-3 combines with J gene TRBJ1-1, with 8 bases matching TRBD1. The origin of this receptor is an adult with an advanced solid tumor such as melanoma, head and neck, liver or kidney cancer. Specimen: CD4+ or CD8+ T cells sorted from blood, collected in a trial of the OX40 agonist ivuxolimab. The CDR3 spells CASSQVRGRSEAFF. DNA for the CDR3: TGCGCCAGCAGCCAAGTCAGGGGGCGGAGTGAAGCTTTCTTT.